What follows are 7 T cell receptor beta chains derived from one specimen sequenced in a study of technical replicates of blood from several donors. TCRdb's table, derived via immunoSEQ multiplex PCR, lists solely in-frame clones and lacks some. The sample consists of more than 65,000 clones, approximately 92% of them appearing once. The sequenced material came from T cells isolated from PBMCs. Source of these receptors: a human donor in good health.

J is TRBJ1-1 and V is TRBV6-1, with D possibly TRBD1 on 6 matching bases. The CDR3 is made up of 15 amino acids. V lost 3 bases, J lost 0 bases, and 11 bases lay in between. Germline V gene sequence: CDR1 MNHNS, CDR2 SASEGT. In nucleotides, the CDR3 is TGTGCCAGCAGTGATGCAGGGGCGATGAACACTGAAGCTTTCTTT. Translating gives CASSDAGAMNTEAFF.

The genes are TRBV4-3 and TRBJ1-1, with D unresolved. This CDR3 comprises 16 residues. In germline, CDR1 is LGHNA, CDR2 YSLEER. V lost 0 bases and J lost 4, with 15 bases in between. Here the CDR3 DNA reads TGCGCCAGCAGCCAAGACTCCATGGGTCGGGGCACTGAAGCTTTCTTT. It translates to CASSQDSMGRGTEAFF.

V usage is TRBV28 and J usage is TRBJ1-4; D gene unclear. The CDR3 is made up of 15 amino acids. Germline CDR1 and CDR2: MDHEN and SYDVKM. Trimming took 7 bases from V and 7 from J, leaving 19 bases between them. The CDR3 here is CASTTPGATLEKLFF. The CDR3 DNA sequence: TGTGCCAGCACCACCCCGGGAGCCACCCTTGAAAAACTGTTTTTT.

The chain carries TRBV20-1 and TRBJ2-7; D may be TRBD1 (5 bases). The CDR3 covers 11 residues. With 7 bases removed from V and 5 bases from J, the gap between germline ends came to 12 bases. Germline assignment: CDR1 DFQATT and CDR2 SNEGSKA (reference sequence). CDR3 in amino acids: CSGRVQDEQYF. The CDR3 nucleotides are TGCAGTGGCAGGGTTCAGGACGAGCAGTACTTC.

A single count supports this clone. V and J are TRBV19 and TRBJ2-2; D is unresolved. Trimming left V 3 bases short and J 6 bases short, with 8 bases between. The CDR3 spans 13 residues. Germline assignment: CDR1 LNHDA and CDR2 SQIVND (reference sequence). The CDR3 here is CASSIGGAGELFF. The CDR3 DNA sequence: TGTGCCAGTAGTATTGGCGGAGCCGGGGAGCTGTTTTTT.

This chain connects TRBV5-4 to TRBJ1-4, with a tentative D call TRBD1 (5 bases). CDR3 length: 14 amino acids. Trimming shortened V by 7 bases and J by 6 bases, and 16 bases separated the two germline ends. Germline CDR1 SGHNT, CDR2 YYREEE (reference sequence). As DNA, the CDR3 is TGTGCCAGCGGGGGGGGAGGGCTGGATGAAAAACTGTTTTTT. It encodes CASGGGGLDEKLFF.

The V gene is TRBV7-2, the J gene TRBJ1-4; no firm D call. CDR3 length equals 17 residues. V was shortened by 5 bases and J by 4 bases, with 20 bases between the two germline ends. Germline V gene data show CDR1 as SGHTA and CDR2 as FQGNSA. Written as DNA, the CDR3 is TGTGCCAGCAGCCCCCGGAGGGTCCTACCGGGTAATGAAAAACTGTTTTTT. Protein product: CASSPRRVLPGNEKLFF.